This T cell receptor beta chain emerged from a study of vaccination effects on CD4 cells after COVID-19. Details on this clone: Its antigen is unknown.

The table came from immunoSEQ multiplex PCR; TCRdb's copy has only in-frame clones and leaves some out. The sample comprises some 50,000 clones, over 60% of which are singletons, and roughly 16% rests with the top ten. Before sequencing, viral peptide pools were used by the ViraFEST assay to expand antigen-specific CD4+ T cells. Culture proceeded for more than nine days, and CD4+ T cells were then isolated. Either the mRNA-1273 or the BNT162b2 vaccine was given to participants as two doses. Vaccinated recipients, who were negative for nucleocapsid antibodies, had no history of SARS-CoV-2 infection. Cultures of about 2 million PBMC per well contained 10 IU/ml IL-2 plus 10 ug/ml peptides. Trimming took 6 bases from V and 3 from J, leaving 9 bases between them. The CDR3 has 12 amino acids. Germline V gene lookup returns CDR1 MNHEY and CDR2 SVGAGI. Notes on the study in general: Whether induced by infection or by vaccine, clones showed marked clonal contraction late after vaccination. Few convalescent patients, and no early post-infection timepoints, were available to the study.

The chain joins TRBV6-5 to TRBJ2-7; tentatively, D is TRBD1 (5 bases). The source was CD4+ T cells from PBMCs cultured with HCoV-OC43 spike peptides, collected after COVID-19 vaccination. The subset here: HCoV-OC43 spike overlapping peptide pool stimulation. This receptor was identified in a human donor who received a COVID-19 vaccine. As DNA, the CDR3 is TGTGCCAGCAGATTCGACAGCTACGAGCAGTACTTC. Translation: CASRFDSYEQYF.